This note documents a single TCR beta chain sequence. Its antigen is not yet known. No base qualities exist here, and no much larger clone lies one base off it. CDR1 SGHVS and CDR2 FNYEAQ are derived from the germline V gene. The CDR3 contains 13 residues, cysteine and phenylalanine counted. The read is trimmed to its CDR3 DNA, 39 bases read in frame from base 1. Between the V and J ends, shortened by 1 base and 5 bases respectively, the junction contains 9 bases. The sample comes from a study of cytomegalovirus exposure and HLA in healthy donors (dated by TCRdb to 2016 to 2017). For context, the study as a whole: According to an earlier analysis of 587 of the donors, 150 million to 200 million T cells yielded roughly 110 million unique TCR beta sequences and about 300 Gb of sequence data. Along with the approximately 620-subject first cohort, a separate validation cohort of 120 different subjects was used. Using immunosequencing, the study profiled T cell repertoires from 666 subjects and related those repertoires to cytomegalovirus serostatus. The number of typed donors differed by locus: 629-630 for A, B, C, DRB1 and DQB1; some 500 for DQA1; 600 to 610 for DPA1; and 400 to 480 for DPB1. A later genetic analysis used genome-wide SNP genotypes for about 65% of the 666 donors, treating that subset as a discovery cohort. Four or five DR-DQ haplotypes were handled as single units for association and clustering because linkage in the cohort was strong. HLA typing covered class I and class II loci at four-digit resolution. Approximately 300 gigabases of sequencing data and around 80 million unique TCR sequences made up an early release that covered roughly 670 HLA-typed donors. Of the roughly 400 genotyped donors, 81% were placed in the genetic ancestry cluster associated with self-reported Caucasian donors. Among roughly 400 genotyped donors of the cohort, an average of about 240,000 unique TCR beta nucleotide sequences was sequenced per donor, of which roughly 17% were non-productive. Donor age, sex, ethnicity and CMV serostatus were compiled together with the repertoire data. The study combined high-throughput TCR immunosequencing, statistical association of individual TCRs with disease status, and machine learning to predict cytomegalovirus infection status. In an earlier analysis of more than 550 of the donors, high-throughput TCR beta sequencing was used to judge whether each TCR beta V gene segment behaved as functional or pseudogenic. A later analysis re-analyzed previously published TCR beta repertoires from 600 to 850 donors and added high-resolution HLA genotyping to study TCR occurrence patterns. The study aimed to test whether signatures of past pathogen exposure could be identified by cataloging public T cell receptors. Every repertoire in the discovery cohort had been generated on one and the same sequencing platform. Rather than drawing on any new phenotypic data, the later analysis identified candidate immune exposures from TCR beta sequences and the way those sequences occurred across donors.

The cohort comprised fewer than 750 healthy bone marrow donors. Cohort members were all nominally healthy when sampled, although unrecorded immune exposures were likely present. The donor tested CMV seronegative and was one of the 352 seronegative cohort members. A peripheral blood sample was collected from each donor, and TCR beta sequencing was performed on peripheral blood mononuclear cells. The Qiagen DNeasy Blood Extraction Kit was used to extract genomic DNA from the blood cell samples. Beyond this particular receptor, the publication reports: The study gave a list of 150 to 200 TCR beta chains associated with cytomegalovirus. The earlier analysis of approximately 560 of the donors excluded roughly 17 rarely observed V segments, including chromosome 9 orphons, because counts were too low. In a later analysis, HLA-associated TCR beta chains showed more clonal expansion and lower generation probabilities than non-associated chains that were equally common. The classifier was reported to diagnose cytomegalovirus status with high specificity and sensitivity in both the original cohort and the validation cohort. Linkage disequilibrium might explain the correlated functional status among segregating V segments, but an unknown experimental factor could not be ruled out. This cohort had only TCR beta chains sequenced, and the lack of alpha or paired-chain data limited which features could be detected. Broadly in line with IMGT annotations, most TCR beta V segments showed up in productive rearrangements about 87% or about 30% of the time in an earlier analysis of several hundred of the donors. In a later analysis, most CMV-associated TCR beta chains were found to appear HLA-restricted, with HLA associations seemingly driven largely by CMV exposure. Three of the identified cytomegalovirus-associated TCR beta chains were confirmed in vitro to be specific for cytomegalovirus antigens. A further reported finding was that TCR beta sequences accurately predicted the HLA-A and HLA-B alleles for most subjects in the first cohort. CMV serostatus was the only immune exposure information available for the cohort. According to the authors, the approach could potentially be generalized to other disease states and immunological phenotypes. Because HLA typing was missing for some donors at each locus, association tests included only the typed subset. Some IMGT-functional V segments, including TRBV6-2 and TRBV6-3, could not be distinguished by the 87-base-pair reads and were therefore excluded. V-gene and J-gene trimming of TCR beta chains was associated with a missense DCLRE1C variant in a later genetic analysis, and the association was replicated in an independent cohort. Sequencing depth was assumed to be roughly uniform across donors in the presence/absence analyses, though that assumption may not hold. A group of highly shared sequence variants was considered likely to be a technical artifact of the sequencing pipeline. In a later analysis, the rate of TCR association differed among HLA loci, with DRB1 alleles having the most associated TCRs and HLA-C alleles having the fewest. In a later analysis, several top co-occurrence clusters were reported to appear linked to parvovirus B19, influenza, CMV and Epstein-Barr virus. A later analysis associated about 18,000 TCR beta sequences with specific HLA alleles at a false discovery rate of 0.05. In a later genetic analysis, fewer N-insertions in productive TCRs were reported among donors in an Asian-associated ancestry cluster than the approximately 710-donor mean. Strong co-occurrence of HLA alleles, especially DR and DQ, made assigning TCR associations to individual alleles difficult. Most TCR sequences were seen in very few donors, while some public TCRs were found in many individuals.

The library relied on the immunoSEQ multiplex PCR assay. For the multiplex PCR, a mixture combining 60 forward primers for TCR Vbeta segments and 13 reverse primers for TCR Jbeta segments was used. Amplification of the CDR3 region of rearranged TCR beta genes was performed with a multiplex PCR assay on genomic DNA. The Illumina HiSeq System was used to sequence the amplified TCR beta libraries as 87-base-pair reads. Processing in the source paper ran as follows. Across the 700 or so repertoires, a later analysis counted 80 million or so unique TCR beta chains, around 11 million of which were shared by at least two donors. To remove PCR and sequencing errors, raw reads were error-corrected and collapsed into unique sequences using a nearest-neighbor algorithm that merged closely related sequences. To assign V, D and J gene segments, CDR3 sequences were aligned to IMGT reference sequences. For a sequence to be retained, a match of at least six nucleotides was required to both a V gene segment and a J gene segment. Rearrangements were called productive when the CDR3 lacked stop codons and stayed in frame with V and J; all others were non-productive. CDR3 was defined by IMGT convention, running from the second conserved V-encoded cysteine to the conserved J-encoded phenylalanine. The earlier analysis of about 530 of the donors excluded any sequence lacking an unambiguous match to a single V gene segment. An earlier analysis of a few hundred of the donors called V segments functional above 56.7% productive rearrangements and segregating when the between-donor standard deviation exceeded 5%. To diagnose cytomegalovirus status from the catalog of TCR beta chain sequences, a statistical classification framework was built. In a later analysis, TCR nucleotide sequences were compared against IMGT/GENE-DB human TR gene sequences so that V and J genes could be assigned. A later analysis assigned CDR3 sequences and most-parsimonious VDJ recombination scenarios with the TCRdist pipeline. In a later analysis, each TCR beta chain was defined by its CDR3 amino acid sequence together with its V-gene family, and reads without a unique V-gene family were excluded. In a later analysis, 500 to 650 highly shared, low-generation-probability nucleotide sequences were removed to address suspected cross-contamination and a sequencing artifact. For each public chain, a later analysis derived a clonal expansion index from normalized ranks of inferred template counts within each repertoire. In a later analysis, generation probabilities were computed using a VDJ recombination model fitted to out-of-frame rearrangements, and the results were checked against IGoR. A later analysis scored TCR-TCR, TCR-HLA and TCR-CMV co-occurrence with hypergeometric tests, applying a repertoire-size bias correction to TCR pairs. In a later analysis, false discovery rates were estimated by permuting HLA or CMV assignments 20 times. In a later analysis, co-occurring TCRs were grouped using DBSCAN, and TCRdist sequence similarity was added for clustering within HLA-allele-positive subsets. Co-occurrence clustering excluded repertoires with fewer than 30,000 or more than 120,000 public chains, plus five with anomalous nucleotide sharing. In its TCRdb copy, this immuneACCESS table keeps in-frame sequences only and misses some clones. Where compared with another copy, unresolved V genes explain less than half of these, and the others have no known cause. The V and J calls and clone size are taken from that table; D and trimming were inferred from the DNA. This sample lists about 180,000 clones; 80% were detected once. The leading ten clones occupy about 1.3% of the sample.

The TCR comes from a man aged 25 to 40 in good health and CMV-seronegative. The source material was PBMCs. The sequence joins TRBV7-6 to TRBJ2-7; no confident D gene assignment can be made. For the CDR3, the sequence is CASSLDGPNEQYF. The nucleotides are TGTGCCAGCAGCTTAGACGGTCCAAACGAGCAGTACTTC.